The 30 T cell receptor beta chains below all came from one sample that was sequenced in a study of blood T cell repertoires in COVID-19. Here immunoSEQ multiplex PCR was the method, and the copy in TCRdb shows in-frame clones only, minus some. The data show roughly 250,000 clones, with over 75% seen just once and 7.5% to 9% held by the top ten. Material for sequencing was peripheral blood. These receptors came from a human donor in a cohort sampled during active COVID-19.

The chain carries TRBV12-3 or TRBV12-4 and TRBJ1-1, with D maybe TRBD1 (5 bases). V was shortened by 2 bases and J by 12 bases, with 10 bases between the two germline ends. This CDR3 is built from 11 residues. CDR3 protein: CASSLNRPTFF. In DNA, the CDR3 is TGTGCCAGCAGTTTAAACAGGCCGACTTTCTTT.

This clone has just one count. The chain couples TRBV3-1 (or the pseudogene TRBV3-2) to TRBJ2-5; no firm D call. Trimming took 0 bases from V and 3 from J, leaving 14 bases between them. This CDR3 comprises 16 residues. Germline V CDR1 and CDR2: LGHDT, YNNKEL (reference sequence). This CDR3 is CASSQEFVGLEETQYF. Here the CDR3 DNA reads TGTGCCAGCAGCCAAGAATTCGTGGGCCTGGAAGAGACCCAGTACTTC.

The chain recombines TRBV9 with TRBJ2-3; maybe TRBD2 (6 bases). The V end was cut by 3 bases, the J end by 6 bases, with 8 bases between. Germline V gives CDR1 SGDLS, CDR2 YYNGEE. There are 12 residues in the CDR3. The CDR3 DNA sequence: TGTGCCAGCAGCGCTGGGGGGGATACGCAGTATTTT. This sequence encodes CASSAGGDTQYF.

The genes are TRBV5-4 and TRBJ1-2; possibly TRBD1 for D (6 bases). Between the trimmed V and J ends, which lost 5 bases and 0 bases, there was a span of 14 bases. Germline V lookup: CDR1 SGHNT, CDR2 YYREEE (reference sequence). The CDR3 runs 15 residues. The CDR3 loop reads CASSVAGATNYGYTF. The DNA of the CDR3 is TGTGCCAGCAGTGTCGCAGGGGCGACTAACTATGGCTACACCTTC.

This clone was recorded once. This chain connects TRBV5-4 to TRBJ2-7; 7 nucleotides align to TRBD2. The CDR3 has 15 residues. The V gene's germline CDR1 is SGHNT and CDR2 YYREEE (reference sequence). The ends lost 0 bases at V and 3 bases at J; junction bases unmatched: 6. This chain's CDR3 is CASSLVGGDNYEQYF. The CDR3 DNA reads as TGTGCCAGCAGCTTGGTGGGGGGGGATAACTACGAGCAGTACTTC.

The rearrangement uses TRBV10-3 and TRBJ1-3; TRBD1 aligns across 7 bases. The J segment lost 4 bases and the V segment lost 6 bases, leaving 9 bases of the junction unmatched. Germline loops: CDR1 ENHRY, CDR2 SYGVKD. The CDR3 spans 15 residues. This chain's CDR3 is CAIRDRVFSGNTIYF. The CDR3 bases are TGTGCCATCAGAGACAGGGTTTTTTCCGGAAACACCATATATTTT.

This clone was seen only once. The V call is TRBV28, the J call TRBJ2-7; 8 bases line up with TRBD2. The V segment lost 2 bases and the J segment 3 bases; nucleotides outside the gene matches: 6. The V gene's germline CDR1 is MDHEN and CDR2 SYDVKM. The CDR3 length is 15 residues. As DNA, the CDR3 is TGTGCCAGCAGTTTACGGGGGGGACCCGACTACGAGCAGTACTTC. Translation gives CASSLRGGPDYEQYF.

This clone was counted once. The J gene is TRBJ2-1, the V gene TRBV5-1; 10 nucleotides align to TRBD2. Germline V lookup: CDR1 SGHRS, CDR2 YFSETQ. The CDR3 loop spans 18 amino acids. V lost 0 bases to trimming and J lost 9 bases; unmatched junction nucleotides: 15. In DNA, the CDR3 is TGCGCCAGCAGCTTGGCCGCGATAGGGAGCGGGGGGGCCACTGAGCAGTTCTTC. This codes for CASSLAAIGSGGATEQFF.

The rearrangement links TRBV18 to TRBJ2-3, with D tentatively TRBD1 (5 bases). The CDR3 length is 14 residues. V lost 2 bases and J lost 5, with 11 bases in between. Germline CDR1 is KGHSH and CDR2 is LQKENI. The CDR3 DNA reads as TGTGCCAGCTCACCAAGGCAGGGAATAGATACGCAGTATTTT. Its translation is CASSPRQGIDTQYF.

The chain joins TRBV6-5 to TRBJ2-7; D might be TRBD1 (6 bases). Germline assignment: CDR1 MNHEY and CDR2 SVGAGI. The CDR3 is 14 amino acids. V was trimmed by 6 bases and J by 4 bases, leaving 16 bases between them. This chain's CDR3 is CASRLGTNLYEQYF. Written as DNA, the CDR3 is TGTGCCAGCAGGCTCGGGACAAACCTTTACGAGCAGTACTTC.

The rearrangement links TRBV4-1 to TRBJ2-6; 7 bases fit TRBD2. CDR1 is MGHRA, CDR2 YSYEKL, per germline. The CDR3 consists of 17 residues. The V segment lost 4 bases and the J segment 0 bases; nucleotides outside the gene matches: 6. The CDR3 region has the DNA TGCGCCAGCAGCCTCCCCCGCGGGGGCTCTGGGGCCAACGTCCTGACTTTC. Translation: CASSLPRGGSGANVLTF.

The rearrangement uses TRBV7-8 and TRBJ1-1; no firm D call. The length of the CDR3 is 12 residues. V lost 4 bases and J lost 5, with 8 bases in between. Germline CDR1 and CDR2: SGHVS and FQNEAQ. CDR3 DNA sequence: TGTGCCAGCAGCTCGAGGGTAACTGAAGCTTTCTTT. Its translation is CASSSRVTEAFF.

The rearrangement links TRBV29-1 to TRBJ2-1; D is undetermined. This CDR3 comprises 13 residues. Trimming took off 5 bases at V and 2 bases at J, with 10 bases between the two ends. CDR1 and CDR2 from the germline V gene are SQVTM and ANQGSEA. The CDR3 here is CSVCTEAYNEQFF. For the CDR3, the DNA is TGCAGCGTTTGTACCGAGGCCTACAATGAGCAGTTCTTC.

This sequence joins TRBV19 and TRBJ2-1, with 10 bases that match TRBD2. Per the germline V gene, CDR1 is LNHDA and CDR2 is SQIVND (reference sequence). J lost 9 bases, V lost 6 bases, and 14 bases had no gene match. The CDR3 totals 16 residues. The CDR3 sequence is CASRPSGRGEEGEQFF. As DNA, the CDR3 is TGTGCCAGTAGGCCTAGCGGGAGAGGTGAGGAGGGTGAGCAGTTCTTC.

V is TRBV19 and J is TRBJ1-3, with D perhaps matching TRBD1 (6 bases). CDR3 length: 15 amino acids. CDR1 and CDR2 (germline): LNHDA, SQIVND (reference sequence). The V and J ends lost 2 bases and 2 bases respectively, with 10 bases between them. The CDR3 nucleotides read TGTGCCAGTAGTATACAGGGGTTCGCTGGAAACACCATATATTTT. Its protein product is CASSIQGFAGNTIYF.

The V and J genes are TRBV29-1 and TRBJ2-7, with 7 bases aligning to TRBD1. Germline trimming cut 3 bases from V and 0 bases from J; bases unmatched to any gene: 5. This CDR3 is built from 14 residues. Germline V gene data show CDR1 as SQVTM and CDR2 as ANQGSEA. The CDR3 here is CSVEKDRNSYEQYF. The CDR3 nucleotides are TGCAGCGTTGAGAAGGACAGGAACTCCTACGAGCAGTACTTC.

The genes are TRBV6-5 and TRBJ2-4, with 8 bases lining up with TRBD1. The length of the CDR3 is 14 residues. Germline lookup yields CDR1 MNHEY and CDR2 SVGAGI. The ends lost 4 bases at V and 6 bases at J; junction bases unmatched: 5. CDR3 amino acids: CASSSGQGRNIQYF. In DNA form, the CDR3 reads TGTGCCAGCAGTTCCGGACAGGGTCGAAACATTCAGTACTTC.

The chain is built from TRBV27 and TRBJ2-7, with D unresolved. Deletions cut 5 bases from V and 2 bases from J, with 13 bases between. Germline V gene data show CDR1 as MNHEY and CDR2 as SMNVEV (reference sequence). The CDR3 contains 14 residues. In DNA form, the CDR3 reads TGTGCCAGCAGTCTCTCTACCACCCCCTACGAGCAGTACTTC. Its translation: CASSLSTTPYEQYF.

The chain joins TRBV28 to TRBJ2-7, with TRBD2 matching 12 bases. The CDR3 loop spans 15 amino acids. CDR1 is MDHEN, CDR2 SYDVKM, per germline. The V and J ends lost 3 bases and 4 bases, in that order; junction bases with no gene match: 4. The CDR3 coding sequence is TGTGCCAGCAGTTTGGGCCTAGCGGGAGGGTACGAGCAGTACTTC. Its translation: CASSLGLAGGYEQYF.

J is TRBJ2-5 and V is TRBV7-9; 10 bases line up with TRBD2. The V gene end was trimmed by 1 base and the J gene end by 4 bases; junction bases not matched to a gene: 9. The CDR3 consists of 17 residues. CDR1 SEHNR and CDR2 FQNEAQ come from the germline V gene (reference sequence). The CDR3 DNA reads as TGTGCCAGCAGCTTAGAAGGGTCTAGCGGGAGTCGAGAGACCCAGTACTTC. Translation: CASSLEGSSGSRETQYF.

This chain uses TRBV6-5 with TRBJ2-7, with D unclear. The CDR3 consists of 14 residues. The germline V gene encodes CDR1 MNHEY and CDR2 SVGAGI. Trimming pared 4 bases from V and 0 bases from J, leaving 10 bases between. The CDR3 DNA reads as TGTGCCAGCAGTTCCACGGAGAGCTCCTACGAGCAGTACTTC. It translates to CASSSTESSYEQYF.

The rearrangement links TRBV7-9 to TRBJ2-7, with a possible D match to TRBD1 (6 bases). From germline, CDR1 is SEHNR and CDR2 FQNEAQ (reference sequence). This CDR3 is 14 amino acids long. The V gene lost 5 bases and the J gene lost 2 bases, with 13 bases spanning the gap. The CDR3 sequence: CASSPGHPPYEQYF. The CDR3 coding sequence is TGTGCCAGCAGCCCGGGACATCCACCCTACGAGCAGTACTTC. The whole variable domain, filled in from reference TRBV7-9 and TRBJ2-7, reads DTGVSQNPRHKITKRGQNVTFRCDPISEHNRLYWYRQTLGQGPEFLTYFQNEAQLEKSRLLSDRFSAERPKGSFSTLEIQRTEQGDSAMYLCASSPGHPPYEQYFGPGTRLTVT.

The rearrangement joins TRBV24-1 to TRBJ2-3; D may be TRBD2 (6 bases). Trimming took 10 bases from V and 5 from J, leaving 9 bases between them. This CDR3 contains 11 residues. CDR1 is KGHDR and CDR2 is SFDVKD in the germline V gene. CDR3 sequence reads: CATEGKDTQYF. The CDR3 DNA reads TGTGCCACGGAGGGGAAAGATACGCAGTATTTT.

The gene calls are TRBV27 and TRBJ1-4, with D maybe TRBD1 (6 bases). The germline V gene encodes CDR1 MNHEY and CDR2 SMNVEV (reference sequence). Trimming removed 5 bases from V and 11 bases from J, with 21 bases in between. The CDR3 consists of 15 residues. In DNA, the CDR3 is TGTGCCAGCAGTAGTAGTCCGCGGGGGCAAGGGAAACTGTTTTTT. This encodes CASSSSPRGQGKLFF.

The chain recombines TRBV5-6 with TRBJ2-2; 8 nucleotides line up with TRBD1. Germline CDR1 is SGHDT and CDR2 is YYEEEE. This CDR3 spans 15 amino acids. The V gene end was trimmed by 3 bases and the J gene end by 3 bases; junction bases not matched to a gene: 4. The DNA for the CDR3 is TGTGCCAGCAGCTGGGACAGGAGGGACACCGGGGAGCTGTTTTTT. This codes for CASSWDRRDTGELFF.

This sequence joins TRBV11-2 and TRBJ2-1; tentative D call: TRBD2 (5 bases). The V gene's germline CDR1 is SGHAT and CDR2 FQNNGV. The CDR3 has 16 residues. Trimming stripped 1 base from V and 9 bases from J, with 19 bases between. The CDR3 loop reads CASSLASQLGIREQFF. The CDR3 region has the DNA TGTGCCAGCAGCTTAGCTTCCCAACTAGGAATCCGTGAGCAGTTCTTC.

The chain carries TRBV5-4 and TRBJ1-2; 8 positions match TRBD1. V lost 9 bases, J lost 5 bases, and 3 bases stayed unmatched. Germline-derived CDR1 and CDR2 are SGHNT and YYREEE (reference sequence). The CDR3 is 11 residues long. The CDR3 region is CAIGDRYGYTF. In DNA, the CDR3 is TGTGCCATCGGGGACAGGTATGGCTACACCTTC. The full variable domain, its missing parts supplied by reference TRBV5-4 and TRBJ1-2, is ETGVTQSPTHLIKTRGQQVTLRCSSQSGHNTVSWYQQALGQGPQFIFQYYREEENGRGNFPPRFSGLQFPNYSSELNVNALELDDSALYLCAIGDRYGYTFGSGTRLTVV.

The rearrangement uses TRBV7-9 and TRBJ2-4, with 11 bases lining up with TRBD2. V shed 5 bases, J shed 0 bases, and the junction held 9 bases outside the gene matches. The CDR3 is made up of 18 amino acids. Germline V gene data show CDR1 as SEHNR and CDR2 as FQNEAQ (reference sequence). As DNA, the CDR3 is TGTGCCAGCAGCACGGGACTAGCGGATTTAGTAGCCAAAAACATTCAGTACTTC. Amino acid sequence: CASSTGLADLVAKNIQYF.

V usage is TRBV5-1 and J usage is TRBJ1-4; D might be TRBD1 (5 bases). This CDR3 is built from 15 residues. Trimming removed 0 bases at V and 3 bases at J, with 9 bases between. Per germline, CDR1 SGHRS and CDR2 YFSETQ. The CDR3 DNA reads as TGCGCCAGCAGCTTGGCAGGGCTGTCTAATGAAAAACTGTTTTTT. This sequence encodes CASSLAGLSNEKLFF.

This chain uses TRBV7-8 with TRBJ1-6, with D hard to call. The CDR3 has 17 amino acids. Per the germline V gene, CDR1 is SGHVS and CDR2 is FQNEAQ. V lost 1 base and J lost 0, with 10 bases in between. The CDR3 DNA reads as TGTGCCAGCAGCTTAGGAGGGAGGAGCTCCTATAATTCACCCCTCCACTTT. Its translation: CASSLGGRSSYNSPLHF. Using reference TRBV7-8 and TRBJ1-6 for the parts outside the CDR3, the full variable domain is GAGVSQSPRYKVAKRGQDVALRCDPISGHVSLFWYQQALGQGPEFLTYFQNEAQLDKSGLPSDRFFAERPEGSVSTLKIQRTQQEDSAVYLCASSLGGRSSYNSPLHFGNGTRLTVT.